Following are 19 T cell receptor beta chains from one sample sequenced in a study of CD8 T cells in Susac syndrome. When the RNA was reverse transcribed, random hexamers were used with an input of 0.5 to 1 ug. TCRdb used MiXCR to reprocess the immunoSEQ multiplex PCR reads, holding one entry per CDR3 protein. The data show 70,000 to 75,000 distinct CDR3 sequences, 85% to 95% seen once. Material for sequencing was CD4+ T cells from PBMCs. These receptors came from a human donor with Susac syndrome.

On this clonotype: At one end, the junction sequence differs from germline, possibly due to a read error. This rearrangement joins TRBV19 to TRBJ1-1; perhaps TRBD1 as D (5 bases). There are 13 residues in the CDR3. From germline, CDR1 is LNHDA and CDR2 SQIVND (reference sequence). In DNA form, the CDR3 reads TGTGCCAGTGGGGTTACAGGAACAACTGAAGTTTTCTTT. The encoded protein is CASGVTGTTEVFF.

This sequence joins TRBV12-3 or TRBV12-4 and TRBJ2-2; 9 nucleotides agree with TRBD2. V dropped 0 bases and J dropped 0; count of bases not matched to a gene: 2. The CDR3 loop spans 17 amino acids. In nucleotides, the CDR3 is TGTGCCAGCAGTTTAGCGGGGACTAGCTCGAACACCGGGGAGCTGTTTTTT. Its protein product is CASSLAGTSSNTGELFF.

The chain recombines TRBV27 with TRBJ2-1; the D gene could be TRBD1 or TRBD2 (5 bases each). The CDR3 length is 15 residues. Germline-derived CDR1 and CDR2 are MNHEY and SMNVEV (reference sequence). V was cut by 5 bases and J by 7 bases, with 18 bases left in between. CDR3 loop: CASSHRGYGRNEQFF. In DNA form, the CDR3 reads TGTGCCAGCAGTCACCGGGGCTACGGTAGGAATGAGCAGTTCTTC.

This chain joins TRBV15 and TRBJ2-2, with D possibly being TRBD1 (6 bases). Trimming left V 1 base short and J 0 bases short, with 6 bases between. The V gene's germline CDR1 is LNHNV and CDR2 YYDKDF (reference sequence). The CDR3 is 15 residues long. The CDR3 here is CATSRGQANTGELFF. The CDR3 bases are TGTGCCACCAGCAGAGGACAGGCGAACACCGGGGAGCTGTTTTTT.

The V and J genes are TRBV25-1 and TRBJ1-5; perhaps TRBD1 as D (5 bases). In germline, CDR1 is MGHDK, CDR2 SYGVNS. Trimming cost V 5 bases and J 4 bases, with 15 bases left between them. There are 15 residues in the CDR3. CDR3 loop: CASSSSRDLNQPQHF. The CDR3 region has the DNA TGTGCCAGCAGTTCATCCCGGGACCTTAATCAGCCCCAGCATTTT. The complete variable domain, with remaining parts taken from reference TRBV25-1 and TRBJ1-5, reads EADIYQTPRYLVIGTGKKITLECSQTMGHDKMYWYQQDPGMELHLIHYSYGVNSTEKGDLSSESTVSRIRTEHFPLTLESARPSHTSQYLCASSSSRDLNQPQHFGDGTRLSIL.

The V gene is TRBV28, the J gene TRBJ1-5, with D possibly being TRBD1 (5 bases). Trimming left V 4 bases short and J 2 bases short, with 6 bases between. The CDR3 contains 13 residues. Looked up from germline, CDR1 is MDHEN and CDR2 is SYDVKM. The CDR3 DNA reads TGTGCCAGCAGTTCGACAGGCAATCAGCCCCAGCATTTT. Protein: CASSSTGNQPQHF.

The chain employs TRBV7-8 and TRBJ1-2, with no clear D. This CDR3 has 11 residues. CDR1 is SGHVS and CDR2 is FQNEAQ in the germline V gene. Trimming left V 5 bases short and J 4 bases short, with 5 bases between. The CDR3 spells CASSDTYGYTF. As DNA, the CDR3 is TGTGCCAGCAGCGACACCTATGGCTACACCTTC.

CDR3 sequence: CASSYGTPTNTGELFF. The CDR3 DNA is TGTGCCAGCAGTTACGGTACACCAACGAACACCGGGGAGCTGTTTTTT. J is TRBJ2-2 and V is TRBV6-6; D uncertain. V lost 2 bases, J lost 0 bases, and 10 bases lay in between. CDR1 and CDR2 from the germline V gene are MNHNY and SVGAGI (reference sequence). This CDR3 has 16 residues.

J is TRBJ2-5 and V is TRBV10-3; TRBD1 agrees at 8 bases. The CDR3 loop spans 13 amino acids. V was pared by 10 bases and J by 5 bases, with 9 bases of the junction left unmatched. Germline V lookup: CDR1 ENHRY, CDR2 SYGVKD. The CDR3 nucleotides are TGTGCCACCATGACAGGGGATCGGGAGACCCAGTACTTC. This sequence encodes CATMTGDRETQYF.

V and J are TRBV20-1 and TRBJ1-1, with a weak D call TRBD1 (6 bases). This CDR3 contains 14 residues. The germline gives CDR1 DFQATT, CDR2 SNEGSKA (reference sequence). V lost 1 base and J lost 4, with 13 bases in between. This chain's CDR3 is CSARGQGGGTEAFF. CDR3 nucleotide sequence: TGCAGTGCTAGAGGGCAGGGAGGGGGCACTGAAGCTTTCTTT.

V gene TRBV20-1 combines with J gene TRBJ2-1, with 9 bases that match TRBD1. After removal of 2 bases from V and 9 bases from J, the junction contained 8 bases not matched to a gene. Looked up from germline, CDR1 is DFQATT and CDR2 is SNEGSKA (reference sequence). The CDR3 covers 14 residues. As DNA, the CDR3 is TGCAGTGCTAGACGGGACAGGGCGAAGGGTGAGCAGTTCTTC. Translation: CSARRDRAKGEQFF.

The chain is built from TRBV6-5 and TRBJ1-5; 10 positions match TRBD1. CDR1 is MNHEY, CDR2 SVGAGI, per germline. The CDR3 runs 15 residues. V lost 4 bases and J lost 3; bases outside the gene matches: 3. The CDR3 DNA reads TGTGCCAGCAGTTCGACAGGGGGCCTCAATCAGCCCCAGCATTTT. This encodes CASSSTGGLNQPQHF.

The V call is TRBV12-3 or TRBV12-4, the J call TRBJ2-5, with D hard to call. V lost 4 bases and J 1 base, leaving 10 bases between the germline ends. The CDR3 sequence is 14 residues long. CDR3 coding DNA: TGTGCCAGCAGTTCCCGACCGCGCCAAGAGACCCAGTACTTC. The encoded protein is CASSSRPRQETQYF.

The chain couples TRBV12-3 or TRBV12-4 to TRBJ2-6; 8 bases map to TRBD1. V lost 2 bases, J lost 4 bases, and 10 bases stayed unmatched. The CDR3 runs 18 residues. This CDR3 is CASSLQGATSSGANVLTF. The CDR3 region has the DNA TGTGCCAGCAGTTTACAGGGGGCTACGTCGTCGGGGGCCAACGTCCTGACTTTC.

The chain couples TRBV6-5 to TRBJ1-2; TRBD1 is a possible D gene (5 bases). This CDR3 comprises 13 residues. CDR1 and CDR2 (germline): MNHEY, SVGAGI. The V end was cut by 6 bases, the J end by 8 bases, with 16 bases between. The CDR3 sequence: CASRRGPSGGYTF. In nucleotides, the CDR3 is TGTGCCAGCAGGCGGGGCCCCTCGGGAGGCTACACCTTC.

CDR3 in DNA: TGCGCCAGCAGCTTGTCGGTAGCGGGACAGGGCAACACCGGGGAGCTGTTTTTT. Its translation is CASSLSVAGQGNTGELFF. The J gene is TRBJ2-2, the V gene TRBV5-1, with D possibly TRBD1 on 9 matching bases. Deletions cut 1 base from V and 2 bases from J, with 18 bases between. Looked up from germline, CDR1 is SGHRS and CDR2 is YFSETQ. This CDR3 has 18 residues.

The genes are TRBV9 and TRBJ2-2; 10 bases map to TRBD2. CDR1 is SGDLS, CDR2 YYNGEE, per germline. This CDR3 has 16 amino acids. Unmatched junction bases numbered 7, after V lost 4 bases and J lost 4 bases. The CDR3 here is CASSPLAGALTGELFF. DNA of the CDR3: TGTGCCAGCAGCCCGCTAGCGGGGGCCCTCACCGGGGAGCTGTTTTTT.

This chain joins TRBV7-2 and TRBJ2-4, with D perhaps being TRBD1 or TRBD2 (6 bases each). The germline V gene encodes CDR1 SGHTA and CDR2 FQGNSA. CDR3 length: 15 amino acids. The V gene lost 5 bases and the J gene lost 7 bases, with 18 bases spanning the gap. The CDR3 region is CASSPTPGAGNIQYF. CDR3 nucleotides: TGTGCCAGCAGCCCTACACCGGGGGCTGGGAACATTCAGTACTTC.

This sequence joins TRBV9 and TRBJ1-1; no clear D gene. Germline-derived CDR1 and CDR2 are SGDLS and YYNGEE. The CDR3 sequence is 13 residues long. V was cut by 1 base and J by 0 bases, with 4 bases left in between. CDR3 amino acids: CASSVHMNTEAFF. The DNA for the CDR3 is TGTGCCAGCAGCGTACACATGAACACTGAAGCTTTCTTT. Variable domain in full (rest from reference TRBV9 and TRBJ1-1): DSGVTQTPKHLITATGQRVTLRCSPRSGDLSVYWYQQSLDQGLQFLIQYYNGEERAKGNILERFSAQQFPDLHSELNLSSLELGDSALYFCASSVHMNTEAFFGQGTRLTVV.